Presented here are 5 T cell receptor beta chains from one specimen sequenced in a study of T cells expressing NK-cell markers (dated by TCRdb to between 2020 and 2021). Libraries were made using 5' RACE. The sequencing machine was an Illumina HiSeq 2000. The reads were reprocessed in TCRdb, with one entry per CDR3 protein sequence and no accompanying DNA. The sample table includes some 390,000 distinct CDR3 sequences. The ten top clones hold approximately 12% of the sample. Source material: blood T cells: a sorted CD56 or NKG2C T cell subset, CD4+ or CD8+ T cells, or bulk PBMC T cells (not recorded which). Receptor source: a woman aged 50 to 65 in good health. Donor details come from another sample of the same person, matched by shared clones.

CDR3: CASRRYNEQFF. This chain uses TRBV12-3 or TRBV12-4 with TRBJ2-1. CDR3 length equals 11 residues.

The genes are TRBV20-1 and TRBJ2-2; checking the TCRdb D call of TRBD2 is not possible without DNA. CDR1 and CDR2 (germline): DFQATT, SNEGSKA (reference sequence). The CDR3 has 16 residues. The CDR3 region is CSASQGLVPSSGELFF.

This sequence joins TRBV7-6 and TRBJ1-5. Looked up from germline, CDR1 is SGHVS and CDR2 is FNYEAQ. This CDR3 region has 15 residues. The CDR3 loop reads CASSLPRGCNQPQHF. The whole variable domain, filled in from reference TRBV7-6 and TRBJ1-5, reads GAGVSQSPRYKVTKRGQDVALRCDPISGHVSLYWYRQALGQGPEFLTYFNYEAQQDKSGLPNDRFSAERPEGSISTLTIQRTEQRDSAMYRCASSLPRGCNQPQHFGDGTRLSIL.

The chain couples TRBV6-5 to TRBJ1-2; TCRdb selects TRBD1, and the lack of DNA leaves this call unchecked. The CDR3 spans 13 residues. Germline values: CDR1 MNHEY, CDR2 SVGAGI. The CDR3 loop is CASARTGGSGYTF.

The chain joins TRBV29-1 to TRBJ1-1. The CDR3 totals 12 residues. Germline V gene lookup returns CDR1 SQVTM and CDR2 ANQGSEA. The CDR3 protein is CSASASGTEAFF. The full variable domain, rest sourced from reference TRBV29-1 and TRBJ1-1, is SAVISQKPSRDICQRGTSLTIQCQVDSQVTMMFWYRQQPGQSLTLIATANQGSEATYESGFVIDKFPISRPNLTFSTLTVSNMSPEDSSIYLCSASASGTEAFFGQGTRLTVV.